This T cell receptor (beta chain) appears in the sequencing data of a study of shared clonotypes between healthy human individuals. Whole-study results and caveats: Clonotype sharing levels among donors were expected to vary with sequencing depth. Tissues were not sampled, only blood, and their repertoires likely differ.

Sorted-subset replicate PCR reactions were performed with approximately 200 ng DNA, corresponding to roughly 27,000 T cell genomes. The protocol was immunoSEQ multiplex PCR, while the TCRdb copy is restricted to in-frame clones and leaves out a portion. The sample holds 1,500,000 or so clones, approximately 98.5% seen once. CD45RA-negative memory and CD45RA+ naive subsets were split from the CD4+ cells. On this clone itself: Its antigen remains unidentified.

Looked up from germline, CDR1 is MDHEN and CDR2 is SYDVKM. The trim removed 2 bases at V and 8 bases at J, leaving 3 bases unmatched. The CDR3 consists of 13 residues. This TCR was sampled from a man aged 25-45 years in good health. The sample consisted of naive CD4+ T cells sorted from blood. Subset of the sample: CD45RA+ positively selected. The J gene is TRBJ1-2, the V gene TRBV28, with 9 bases that match TRBD1. CDR3 sequence: CASSLTGGRGYTF. In nucleotides, the CDR3 is TGTGCCAGCAGTTTAACAGGGGGCCGCGGCTACACCTTC.